The 23 T cell receptor beta chains listed next were all sequenced from one sample in a study of blood T cell repertoires in COVID-19 (TCRdb year 2020). The method was the immunoSEQ multiplex PCR assay. TCRdb carries this immuneACCESS record with in-frame sequences only. Its versions omit some clonotypes, under half of them owing to an unresolved V gene in the studies checked, with the rest unexplained. A total of over 80,000 clones appear in this sample, less than 85% of them only once. The ten largest make up less than 20% of the sample. Material for sequencing was peripheral blood. The receptor set was obtained from an elderly woman with active or convalescent COVID-19.

The CDR3 loop reads CASSSGFDTEAFF. CDR3 nucleotide sequence: TGTGCCAGCAGTTCAGGGTTCGACACTGAAGCTTTCTTT. The J gene is TRBJ1-1, the V gene TRBV6-5, with TRBD1 as a possible D gene (5 bases). The CDR3 length is 13 residues. The germline gives CDR1 MNHEY, CDR2 SVGAGI. V was shortened by 4 bases and J by 3 bases, with 9 bases between the two germline ends.

This clone was detected ten times or more. V usage is TRBV2 and J usage is TRBJ2-7; D possibly corresponds to TRBD2 (6 bases). The V end lost 4 bases, the J end lost 3 bases, and 13 bases lay between the germline ends. The CDR3 sequence is 14 residues long. Germline V CDR1 and CDR2: SNHLY, FYNNEI. CDR3 nucleotide sequence: TGTGCCAGCAGTGTGACTAGACTGGACTACGAGCAGTACTTC. As protein: CASSVTRLDYEQYF.

The CDR3 nucleotides read TGCGCCAGCAGTGAGTTAGTGGGGCGCGAAAAACTGTTTTTT. This sequence encodes CASSELVGREKLFF. The chain couples TRBV10-1 to TRBJ1-4, with D perhaps matching TRBD1 (5 bases). CDR1 WNHNN and CDR2 SYGVQD come from the germline V gene (reference sequence). This CDR3 region has 14 residues. The V gene lost 1 base and the J gene lost 8 bases, with 11 bases spanning the gap.

The chain employs TRBV12-3 or TRBV12-4 and TRBJ1-5; D unresolved. Trimming removed 7 bases from V and 0 bases from J, with 7 bases in between. This CDR3 spans 13 amino acids. CDR3 coding DNA: TGTGCCAGCAAAACCTATAGCAATCAGCCCCAGCATTTT. Its protein is CASKTYSNQPQHF.

This clone has only one observation. This rearrangement joins TRBV28 to TRBJ2-7; TRBD2 aligns across 9 bases. Germline trimming cut 2 bases from V and 7 bases from J; bases unmatched to any gene: 18. Germline lookup yields CDR1 MDHEN and CDR2 SYDVKM. This CDR3 is built from 18 residues. The CDR3, as DNA: TGTGCCAGCAGTTTACCTAAAGGAAGCGGGAGGCCGGGGAGGGAGCAGTACTTC. The encoded protein is CASSLPKGSGRPGREQYF. Together with reference TRBV28 and TRBJ2-7, the CDR3 gives the full variable domain: DVKVTQSSRYLVKRTGEKVFLECVQDMDHENMFWYRQDPGLGLRLIYFSYDVKMKEKGDIPEGYSVSREKKERFSLILESASTNQTSMYLCASSLPKGSGRPGREQYFGPGTRLTVT.

The V call is TRBV2, the J call TRBJ2-1, with 10 bases that match TRBD2. With V trimmed by 3 bases and J by 0 bases, 8 bases remained unmatched. The length of the CDR3 is 18 residues. Germline V lookup: CDR1 SNHLY, CDR2 FYNNEI. DNA of the CDR3: TGTGCCAGCAGTGAGGTAGCGGGAGGCCTTTCCTCCTACAATGAGCAGTTCTTC. This codes for CASSEVAGGLSSYNEQFF.

The J gene is TRBJ2-7, the V gene TRBV7-2; 7 nucleotides align to TRBD2. V shed 1 base and J 2 bases; nucleotides not matched to a gene: 5. The CDR3 is 15 residues long. Germline V gene sequence: CDR1 SGHTA, CDR2 FQGNSA. CDR3 region: CASSLGASGPYEQYF. CDR3 in DNA: TGTGCCAGCAGCTTAGGGGCTAGCGGACCCTACGAGCAGTACTTC. Based on the CDR3 plus reference TRBV7-2 and TRBJ2-7, the full variable domain is GAGVSQSPSNKVTEKGKDVELRCDPISGHTALYWYRQSLGQGLEFLIYFQGNSAPDKSGLPSDRFSAERTGGSVSTLTIQRTQQEDSAVYLCASSLGASGPYEQYFGPGTRLTVT.

CDR3 loop: CASIAQGANYGYTF. The CDR3 DNA reads TGTGCCAGCATAGCACAGGGGGCTAACTATGGCTACACCTTC. The chain is built from TRBV2 and TRBJ1-2; 8 bases line up with TRBD1. The CDR3 consists of 14 residues. The V gene's germline CDR1 is SNHLY and CDR2 FYNNEI. V lost 7 bases to trimming and J lost 0 bases; unmatched junction nucleotides: 4.

The chain links TRBV10-3 to TRBJ2-7; the match to TRBD2 covers 11 bases. The CDR3 length is 17 residues. V was clipped by 3 bases and J by 2 bases; unmatched bases: 9. The V gene's germline CDR1 is ENHRY and CDR2 SYGVKD. CDR3 DNA: TGTGCCATCAGTGATTCAGGGACTAGCGGTTCTACCTACGAGCAGTACTTC. This sequence encodes CAISDSGTSGSTYEQYF.

V usage is TRBV30 and J usage is TRBJ1-2; D gene uncertain. The CDR3 is made up of 16 amino acids. Germline values: CDR1 GTSNPN, CDR2 SVGIG (reference sequence). Deletions cut 4 bases from V and 2 bases from J, with 20 bases between. CDR3 sequence (DNA): TGTGCCTGGATAACGCGGTTCAATGTTGGGAACTATGGCTACACCTTC. Translated, it gives CAWITRFNVGNYGYTF.

The V call is TRBV5-1, the J call TRBJ1-1; D remains unclear. The V end lost 1 base, the J end lost 3 bases, and 10 bases lay between the germline ends. Germline CDR1 and CDR2: SGHRS and YFSETQ. The CDR3 consists of 14 residues. The CDR3 sequence: CASSLMSVDTEAFF. CDR3 coding DNA: TGCGCCAGCAGCTTGATGTCGGTGGACACTGAAGCTTTCTTT.

The chain couples TRBV3-1 (or the pseudogene TRBV3-2) to TRBJ1-2; TRBD1 matches at 8 bases. V lost 0 bases, J lost 7 bases, and 7 bases stayed unmatched. Germline CDR1 LGHDT, CDR2 YNNKEL (reference sequence). There are 15 residues in the CDR3. The CDR3 DNA is TGTGCCAGCAGCCAAGATAGGGGGACAGGAGGTGGCTACACCTTC. This sequence encodes CASSQDRGTGGGYTF.

This sequence joins TRBV7-3 and TRBJ1-1, with D possibly being TRBD1 (6 bases). The CDR3 is made up of 15 amino acids. Deletions cut 5 bases from V and 0 bases from J, with 13 bases between. The germline CDR1 and CDR2 sequences are SGHTA and FQGTGA. CDR3 DNA: TGTGCCAGCAGCGTTTCAGGGGCAATGAACACTGAAGCTTTCTTT. Translation gives CASSVSGAMNTEAFF.

The V and J genes are TRBV5-6 and TRBJ2-3; TRBD2 aligns across 8 bases. The CDR3 is 15 amino acids. Germline V gene sequence: CDR1 SGHDT, CDR2 YYEEEE. The ends lost 1 base at V and 5 bases at J; junction bases unmatched: 6. CDR3 protein: CASSLTGGPGDTQYF. CDR3 sequence (DNA): TGTGCCAGCAGCTTGACGGGAGGGCCCGGAGATACGCAGTATTTT.

The chain links TRBV2 to TRBJ2-5; maybe TRBD1 (5 bases). There are 12 residues in the CDR3. The V and J ends lost 4 bases and 4 bases respectively, with 7 bases between them. The germline gives CDR1 SNHLY, CDR2 FYNNEI. In nucleotides, the CDR3 is TGTGCCAGCAGTGTGGGGCGAGAGACCCAGTACTTC. Its translation is CASSVGRETQYF.

The V call is TRBV30, the J call TRBJ1-2; a weak D match, TRBD1 (5 bases). The V gene lost 2 bases and the J gene lost 3 bases, with 13 bases spanning the gap. There are 14 residues in the CDR3. Germline CDR1 reads GTSNPN; CDR2 reads SVGIG (reference sequence). The CDR3 loop is CAWSTQGSDYGYTF. DNA for the CDR3: TGTGCCTGGAGTACCCAGGGTTCAGACTATGGCTACACCTTC.

Turning to this clone: At one end the junction does not follow the germline gene, possibly because of a read error. The chain links TRBV5-1 to TRBJ1-1, with D possibly TRBD1 on 6 matching bases. The germline V gene encodes CDR1 SGHRS and CDR2 YFSETQ. The CDR3 sequence is 12 residues long. CDR3 protein: CASAGGQNEAFF. The CDR3 DNA reads as TGTGCCAGCGCCGGGGGGCAGAATGAAGCTTTCTTT.

This sequence joins TRBV18 and TRBJ2-5; 8 nucleotides match TRBD1. Germline trimming cut 1 base from V and 5 bases from J; bases unmatched to any gene: 6. The CDR3 is made up of 15 amino acids. Germline CDR1 KGHSH, CDR2 LQKENI. The CDR3 protein is CASSPLAGGRETQYF. The CDR3 DNA reads as TGTGCCAGCTCACCACTTGCAGGGGGCCGGGAGACCCAGTACTTC. The full variable domain, in which reference TRBV18 and TRBJ2-5 provide the parts outside the CDR3, is NAGVMQNPRHLVRRRGQEARLRCSPMKGHSHVYWYRQLPEEGLKFMVYLQKENIIDESGMPKERFSAEFPKEGPSILRIQQVVRGDSAAYFCASSPLAGGRETQYFGPGTRLLVL.

The J gene is TRBJ1-5, the V gene TRBV6-2 or TRBV6-3, with a weak D call TRBD1 (6 bases). There are 13 residues in the CDR3. The V end was cut by 4 bases, the J end by 9 bases, with 13 bases between. From germline, CDR1 is MNHEY and CDR2 SVGEGT. CDR3 amino acids: CASSWSGVTPQHF. CDR3 nucleotides: TGTGCCAGCAGTTGGTCAGGGGTCACGCCCCAGCATTTT.

This chain joins TRBV5-6 and TRBJ2-7, with D possibly matching TRBD2 (5 bases). The CDR3 length is 12 residues. V gave up 7 bases and J gave up 6 bases, with 14 bases separating them. Germline CDR1 and CDR2: SGHDT and YYEEEE. DNA for the CDR3: TGTGCCAGCCGACTACAGCCTCCCGAGCAGTACTTC. It specifies CASRLQPPEQYF.

This chain uses TRBV6-4 with TRBJ1-4; TRBD1 is a possible D gene (5 bases). V lost 2 bases and J lost 0, with 13 bases in between. Looked up from germline, CDR1 is MRHNA and CDR2 is SNTAGT. This CDR3 spans 17 amino acids. CDR3 amino acids: CASSDPRGWATNEKLFF. CDR3 DNA: TGTGCCAGCAGTGACCCCCGGGGGTGGGCAACTAATGAAAAACTGTTTTTT.

The chain couples TRBV6-5 to TRBJ2-3, with 9 bases matching TRBD2. Trimming at V came to 9 bases and at J to 4 bases, leaving 2 bases not matched to a gene. This CDR3 region has 12 residues. Germline-derived CDR1 and CDR2 are MNHEY and SVGAGI. CDR3 protein: CASSGSADTQYF. The CDR3 nucleotides are TGTGCCAGTAGCGGGAGCGCAGATACGCAGTATTTT.

The genes are TRBV2 and TRBJ2-5; TRBD1 might be the D (6 bases). This CDR3 spans 14 amino acids. Germline assignment: CDR1 SNHLY and CDR2 FYNNEI. Trimming took off 10 bases at V and 5 bases at J, with 20 bases between the two ends. CDR3 loop: CATLARVRGETQYF. CDR3 DNA: TGTGCCACCCTCGCGAGGGTTAGGGGGGAGACCCAGTACTTC.